This T cell receptor beta chain stems from a study of OX40 agonist ivuxolimab in advanced cancers. Study information: Dose-escalation cases comprised hepatocellular carcinoma, melanoma, renal cell or head and neck cancer. Of the patients, three showed partial responses, one with hepatocellular carcinoma and two with cutaneous melanoma. Study-wide results and limits: At 0.1 to 3.0 mg/kg, clonal expansion of CD4+ and CD8+ blood T cells had occurred by week 6.

This CDR3 spans 15 amino acids. The germline V gene has CDR1 SGHDT and CDR2 YYEEEE. The V gene lost 0 bases and the J gene lost 2 bases, with 10 bases spanning the gap. Peripheral blood came from all dose cohorts at three timepoints. In its sample, this clone was seen once. The antigen remains undetermined. TCRdb's copy holds only in-frame clones and misses some; the assay was immunoSEQ multiplex PCR. The sample records about 110,000 clones, around 93% being singletons. The sample consisted of CD4+ or CD8+ T cells sorted from blood, taken in a trial of the OX40 agonist ivuxolimab. The chain employs TRBV5-6 and TRBJ2-3; either TRBD1 or TRBD2 may fit D (5 bases each). This clonotype was obtained from an adult with an advanced solid tumor such as melanoma, head and neck, liver or kidney cancer. CDR3 DNA sequence: TGTGCCAGCAGCTTGGAGCAGGGAGCCACAGATACGCAGTATTTT. Protein sequence: CASSLEQGATDTQYF.